This T cell receptor (beta chain) stems from a study of human T cells and chemical hapten exposure. The time point here: patch test 3, about 24 weeks after DPC sensitization. Sample treatment: therapeutic diphenylcyclopropenone sensitization with weekly scalp DPC. From whole blood left unfractionated, total RNA was extracted. Study conclusions and caveats: Following DPC sensitization, TCRs present above 1 in 1000 frequency showed no change.

V was clipped by 1 base and J by 6 bases; unmatched bases: 9. Germline loops: CDR1 SNHLY, CDR2 FYNNEI. The CDR3 runs 17 residues. What the library attached to individual cDNA molecules were unique molecular identifiers. Original methodology: With a range of roughly 23,224 to 690,600, the median per sample was around 96,000 TCRs. TCRdb fed the RACE reads into MiXCR, producing one record per CDR3 protein. TCRdb, not the original authors, processed these V and J calls. The data contain about 160,000 distinct CDR3 sequences, roughly 25% of them singletons. Regarding this clonotype: Its target is not known.

This clonotype was sampled from a young woman with alopecia areata. Some clones in this sample may be carry-over from other donors' samples. The material was whole blood, obtained in connection with sensitization to the hapten diphenylcyclopropenone (DPC). This sequence joins TRBV2 and TRBJ2-2; TRBD2 agrees at 9 bases. The CDR3 DNA reads as TGTGCCAGCAGTGAAGTGGCGGGGGGGCTCCGTTCCGGGGAGCTGTTTTTT. Its protein is CASSEVAGGLRSGELFF.